This T cell receptor (beta chain) was sequenced in a study of Ad26.COV2.S vaccination and SARS-CoV-2 variants (dated by TCRdb to 2020 to 2022). Some background on the complete study: Vaccine-arm donors came from COV1001, a multicentre, randomized, double-blind, placebo-controlled phase I-IIa trial of Ad26.COV2.S in healthy adults. Ad26.COV2.S was administered intramuscularly at 5 x 10^10 or 1 x 10^11 viral particles, either as a single shot or as two shots given 56 days apart. Sequencing of the TCRbeta repertoire served to evaluate the specificity and breadth of SARS-CoV-2-reactive T cell receptors following Ad26.COV2.S vaccination. The TCR-sequenced set comprised about 32 samples: approximately 19 Ad26.COV2.S vaccine recipients, 5 placebo recipients and 8 SARS-CoV-2 convalescent individuals. Participants in the trial were split at random into five groups of five each, receiving low-dose or high-dose Ad26.COV2.S once or twice, or else placebo on both occasions. Blinding of investigators to trial group allocation was maintained during experiments and outcome assessment. General conclusions and limits of the study: The study was not powered for comparison of responses between vaccine doses or regimens. Comparable non-spike TCR breadth was observed between vaccine and placebo recipients, consistent with only spike being contained in the vaccine. The authors noted that the TCR breadth and depth analyses may have underestimated total T cell responses. Spike-specific TCR breadth was higher in Ad26.COV2.S recipients than in placebo recipients (P = 0.0014). After vaccination, spike-specific CD8+ and CD4+ T cell responses were reported to show substantial breadth.

Comment on this clone: Its cognate antigen has yet to be identified. Nothing much larger sits one base from this clone, and base qualities are not available.

The CDR3 sequence holds 16 residues, the cysteine and phenylalanine included. Just the 48-base CDR3 DNA is kept, in frame starting at base 1. For CDR1 and CDR2, the germline V gene (reference sequence) lists GTSNPN and SVGIG. The junction carries 19 bases between V and J, which are trimmed by 7 bases and 0 bases respectively. The sample's treatment or condition label, in plain terms: approximately 18 received Ad26.COV2.S at low or high dose, single or two shots; 5 received placebo; per-sample allocation not given. Repertoires of vaccine and placebo recipients were sequenced from samples collected on day 63 after the first injection. Between 29 July and 7 August 2020, Cohort 1b enrolled about two dozen adults aged 18-55 years at one site in Boston, USA. As a vaccine, Ad26.COV2.S was a replication-incompetent adenovirus type 26 vector that expressed a prefusion-stabilized SARS-CoV-2 spike protein derived from the original Wuhan strain.

The immunoSEQ Assay was used to sequence TCRbeta CDR3 regions. After extraction, genomic DNA underwent amplification by bias-controlled multiplex PCR, followed by high-throughput sequencing. For the original study's pipeline: To quantify the absolute abundance of every unique TCRbeta CDR3 region, sequences were collapsed and filtered. Usable DNA was measured by amplifying reference genes present in all nucleated cells, and TCRbeta template counts were normalized to that usable DNA to estimate T cell fraction. Repertoire TCRs were annotated as SARS-CoV-2-specific when V gene, CDR3 amino acid sequence and J gene were exactly matched to a known reactive TCR set. MIRA supplied the reference SARS-CoV-2 TCR set, which was filtered for enrichment in COVID-19-positive ImmuneCODE repertoires so that public or cross-reactive TCRs were removed. Using the MIRA antigens, annotated TCRs were further analysed by specific ORF or by position within an ORF. Depth was the summed frequency of annotated unique rearrangements, while breadth was defined as annotated unique rearrangements over total unique productive rearrangements. Two-sided Wilcoxon rank-sum tests were applied when comparing TCR breadth between groups. As stored in TCRdb, this immuneACCESS dataset retains in-frame rearrangements with V and J assigned. A fraction of the clones does not appear; measured against another copy, unresolved V genes explain less than half of the discrepancy, and the remainder lacks a known reason. V and J calls and clone size come straight from that table; D and trimming were deduced from the DNA. The sample profile shows fewer than 500,000 clones; about 88% of them were found once. Roughly 2.5% of the sample lies in the top ten.

The input for sequencing was peripheral blood, taken in a trial of Ad26.COV2.S vaccine versus placebo. The sequence derives from a person between 18 and 65 years old who received the Ad26.COV2.S COVID-19 vaccine or a placebo. This chain joins TRBV30 to TRBJ1-5, with no D gene named confidently. CDR3 reads: CASFQRENNSNQPQHF. The DNA is as follows: TGTGCCTCATTCCAGCGGGAGAACAATAGCAATCAGCCCCAGCATTTT.